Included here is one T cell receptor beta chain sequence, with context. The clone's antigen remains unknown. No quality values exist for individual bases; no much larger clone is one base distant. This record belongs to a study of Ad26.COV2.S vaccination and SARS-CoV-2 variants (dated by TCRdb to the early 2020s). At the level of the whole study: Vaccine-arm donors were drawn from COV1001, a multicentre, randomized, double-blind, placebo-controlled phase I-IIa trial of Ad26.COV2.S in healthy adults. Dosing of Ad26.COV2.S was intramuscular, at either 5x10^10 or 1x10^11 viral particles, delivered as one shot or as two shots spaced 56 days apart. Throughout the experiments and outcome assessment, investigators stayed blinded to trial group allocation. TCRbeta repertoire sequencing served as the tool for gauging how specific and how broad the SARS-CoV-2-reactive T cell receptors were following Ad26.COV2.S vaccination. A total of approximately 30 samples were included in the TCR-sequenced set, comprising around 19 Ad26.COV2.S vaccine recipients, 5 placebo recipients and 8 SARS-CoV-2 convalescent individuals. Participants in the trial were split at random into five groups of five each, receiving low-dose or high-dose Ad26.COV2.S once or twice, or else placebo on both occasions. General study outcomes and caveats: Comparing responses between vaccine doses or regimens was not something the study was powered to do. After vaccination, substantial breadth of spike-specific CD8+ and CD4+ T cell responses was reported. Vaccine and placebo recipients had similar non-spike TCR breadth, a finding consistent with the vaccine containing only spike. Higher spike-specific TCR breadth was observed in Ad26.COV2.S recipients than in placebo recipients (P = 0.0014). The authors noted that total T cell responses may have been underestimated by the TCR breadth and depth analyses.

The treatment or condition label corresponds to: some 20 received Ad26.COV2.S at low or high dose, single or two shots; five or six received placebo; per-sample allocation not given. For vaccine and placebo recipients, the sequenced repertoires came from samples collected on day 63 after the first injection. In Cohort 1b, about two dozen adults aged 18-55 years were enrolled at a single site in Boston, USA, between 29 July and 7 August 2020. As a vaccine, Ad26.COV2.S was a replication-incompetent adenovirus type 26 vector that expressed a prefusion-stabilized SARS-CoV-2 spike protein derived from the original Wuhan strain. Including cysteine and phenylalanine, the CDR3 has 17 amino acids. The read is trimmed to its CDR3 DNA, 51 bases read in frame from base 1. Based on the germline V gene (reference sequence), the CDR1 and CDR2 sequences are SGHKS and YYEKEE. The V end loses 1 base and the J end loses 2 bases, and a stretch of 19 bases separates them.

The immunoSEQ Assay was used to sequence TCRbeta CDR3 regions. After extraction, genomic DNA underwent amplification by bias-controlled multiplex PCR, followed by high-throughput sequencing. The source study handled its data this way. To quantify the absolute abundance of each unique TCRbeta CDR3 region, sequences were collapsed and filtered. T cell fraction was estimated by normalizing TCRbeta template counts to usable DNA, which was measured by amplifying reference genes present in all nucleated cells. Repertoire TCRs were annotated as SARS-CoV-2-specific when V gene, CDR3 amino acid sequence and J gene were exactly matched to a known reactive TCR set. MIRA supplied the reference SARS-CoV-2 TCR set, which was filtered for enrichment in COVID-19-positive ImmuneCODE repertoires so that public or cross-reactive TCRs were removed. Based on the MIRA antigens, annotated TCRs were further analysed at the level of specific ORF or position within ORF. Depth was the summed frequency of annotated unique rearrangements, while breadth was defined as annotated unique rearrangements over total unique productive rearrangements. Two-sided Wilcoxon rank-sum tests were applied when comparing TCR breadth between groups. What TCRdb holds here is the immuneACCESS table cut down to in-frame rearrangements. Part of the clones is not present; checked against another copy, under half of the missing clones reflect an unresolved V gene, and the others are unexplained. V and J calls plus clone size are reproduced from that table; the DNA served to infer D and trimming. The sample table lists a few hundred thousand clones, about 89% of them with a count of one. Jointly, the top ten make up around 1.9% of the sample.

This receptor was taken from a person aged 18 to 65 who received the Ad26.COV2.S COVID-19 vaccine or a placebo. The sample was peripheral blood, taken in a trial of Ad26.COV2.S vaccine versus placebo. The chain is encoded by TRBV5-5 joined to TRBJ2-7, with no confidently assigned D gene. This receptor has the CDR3 CASSLTSPDLVPYEQYF. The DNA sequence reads TGTGCCAGCAGCTTGACGTCCCCGGATTTGGTGCCCTACGAGCAGTACTTC.